The rows below give T cell receptor beta chains drawn from one sample of a study of blood T cell repertoires in COVID-19. Profiled with immunoSEQ multiplex PCR; TCRdb holds only in-frame clones, not every one. Among 150,000 to 200,000 clones listed, over 70% were seen once. Source material: PBMCs or T cells enriched from blood (not recorded which). Receptors originate from a man aged 45-65 years who had recovered from COVID-19. Each CDR3 is given with its conserved first and last residue. D genes are given only for firm matches. The size entry is marked missing in some rows and otherwise reads once, few, many or a size class.

D gene	clone size	V gene	J gene	CDR3 protein	CDR3 DNA
TRBD2	.	TRBV5-1	TRBJ2-3	CASSPEGTSGTGDTQYF	TGCGCCAGCAGCCCCGAGGGGACTAGCGGGACCGGAGATACGCAGTATTTT
TRBD2	.	TRBV7-8	TRBJ2-3	CASSLAELAGVIRDTQYF	TGTGCCAGCAGCTTAGCGGAATTAGCGGGGGTGATACGGGATACGCAGTATTTT
.	once	TRBV7-3	TRBJ2-7	CASSPGPPEQYF	TGTGCCAGCAGCCCCGGTCCCCCGGAGCAGTACTTC
.	.	TRBV15	TRBJ2-5	CATSRGTEQETQYF	TGTGCCACCAGCAGAGGTACAGAACAAGAGACCCAGTACTTC
TRBD2	.	TRBV18	TRBJ2-1	CASSPPGSGGYNEQFF	TGTGCCAGCTCACCACCCGGTAGCGGGGGTTACAATGAGCAGTTCTTC
.	.	TRBV11-1	TRBJ2-1	CASSLASWQGGVNEQFF	TGTGCCAGCAGCTTAGCGTCTTGGCAGGGTGGGGTCAATGAGCAGTTCTTC
.	.	TRBV28	TRBJ1-1	CASTAELEAFF	TGTGCCAGCACTGCCGAGCTGGAAGCTTTCTTT
.	.	TRBV28	TRBJ2-7	CASSATLIDILSYEQYF	TGTGCCAGCAGTGCCACTCTTATCGACATCCTCTCCTACGAGCAGTACTTC
TRBD2	.	TRBV14	TRBJ2-3	CASSQDGGLAGGRTQYF	TGTGCCAGCAGCCAAGATGGTGGACTAGCGGGAGGGCGTACGCAGTATTTT
TRBD1	.	TRBV10-3	TRBJ1-4	CAISATGGRDEKLFF	TGTGCCATCAGCGCGACAGGGGGAAGAGATGAAAAACTGTTTTTT
.	many	TRBV3-1/TRBV3-2	TRBJ2-1	CASSQGAGLRNNEQFF	TGTGCCAGCAGCCAGGGAGCGGGTCTTAGGAACAATGAGCAGTTCTTC
TRBD1	.	TRBV9	TRBJ2-1	CASSPQDRDYNEQFF	TGTGCCAGCAGCCCTCAGGACAGGGACTACAATGAGCAGTTCTTC
.	.	TRBV25-1	TRBJ1-3	CASSEYPITQNRNTIYF	TGTGCCAGCAGTGAATACCCCATTACCCAGAACCGAAACACCATATATTTT
.	.	TRBV27	TRBJ2-3	CASSLFRRAQSTDTQYF	TGTGCCAGCAGTTTATTTCGGCGGGCTCAGAGCACAGATACGCAGTATTTT
TRBD1	once	TRBV5-1	TRBJ1-1	CARRGAGGGETEAFF	TGCGCCCGCAGGGGGGCGGGAGGGGGCGAGACTGAAGCTTTCTTT
TRBD1	.	TRBV28	TRBJ1-6	CASKTGRNSPLHF	TGTGCCAGTAAGACAGGGAGGAATTCACCCCTCCACTTT
TRBD1	.	TRBV5-1	TRBJ2-1	CASSLKTGGAPRSSYNEQFF	TGCGCCAGCAGCTTGAAAACAGGGGGCGCCCCTCGGAGCTCCTACAATGAGCAGTTCTTC
.	once	TRBV28	TRBJ1-2	CASSSGNYGYTF	TGTGCCAGCAGTTCAGGGAACTATGGCTACACCTTC
.	.	TRBV5-1	TRBJ2-5	CASSLAGETQYF	TGCGCCAGCAGCTTGGCCGGGGAGACCCAGTACTTC
.	few	TRBV5-1	TRBJ2-7	CASSLVLAQAYEQYF	TGCGCCAGCAGCTTGGTGCTAGCACAAGCCTACGAGCAGTACTTC
.	.	TRBV7-2	TRBJ1-1	CASSLSPSVTEAFF	TGTGCCAGCAGCTTATCACCTTCGGTGACTGAAGCTTTCTTT
TRBD1	.	TRBV29-1	TRBJ1-4	CSVTGGSNEKLFF	TGCAGCGTTACAGGGGGGTCGAACGAAAAACTGTTTTTT
.	.	TRBV7-3	TRBJ2-5	CASSQSGAIRETQYF	TGTGCCAGCAGCCAATCAGGGGCGATTAGGGAGACCCAGTACTTC
.	.	TRBV28	TRBJ2-5	CASFRAGKETQYF	TGTGCCAGCTTTAGAGCCGGGAAAGAGACCCAGTACTTC
TRBD1	.	TRBV2	TRBJ2-7	CASSEGRGSGEQYF	TGTGCCAGCAGTGAAGGCAGGGGGTCGGGCGAGCAGTACTTC
.	.	TRBV5-1	TRBJ2-1	CASRHRDPYNEQFF	TGCGCCAGCAGACACAGGGACCCCTACAATGAGCAGTTCTTC
.	.	TRBV28	TRBJ2-6	CASTSRAGVGANVLTF	TGTGCCAGCACCTCTAGGGCAGGGGTTGGGGCCAACGTCCTGACTTTC
TRBD1	.	TRBV19	TRBJ1-6	CASSGTDLNSPLHF	TGTGCCAGCTCCGGGACAGACCTAAATTCACCCCTCCACTTT
.	once	TRBV19	TRBJ1-6	CASSPQAFKNSPLHF	TGTGCCAGTAGCCCCCAGGCTTTTAAGAATTCACCCCTCCACTTT
.	.	TRBV9	TRBJ1-1	CASTKDPGQSGAEAFF	TGTGCCAGCACCAAAGATCCTGGGCAATCCGGGGCTGAAGCTTTCTTT
TRBD1	.	TRBV12-3/TRBV12-4	TRBJ1-2	CASNTQGADGYTF	TGTGCCAGCAACACACAGGGGGCCGATGGCTACACCTTC
.	.	TRBV29-1	TRBJ2-3	CSGSTNPSTDTQYF	TGCAGCGGATCGACAAACCCTAGCACAGATACGCAGTATTTT
.	.	TRBV9	TRBJ2-3	CASSPTQDTQYF	TGTGCCAGCAGCCCTACCCAAGATACGCAGTATTTT
TRBD1	.	TRBV29-1	TRBJ1-2	CSVLEGAGGYTF	TGCAGCGTTTTGGAGGGGGCAGGTGGCTACACCTTC
.	.	TRBV5-1	TRBJ1-1	CASSSAGGYTEAFF	TGCGCCAGCAGCTCCGCAGGAGGGTACACTGAAGCTTTCTTT
.	.	TRBV3-1/TRBV3-2	TRBJ2-3	CASSHAGRISDTQYF	TGTGCCAGCAGCCACGCGGGGAGAATTAGTGATACGCAGTATTTT
TRBD1	many	TRBV14	TRBJ2-2	CASTFGGTGTGELFF	TGTGCCAGCACCTTTGGTGGGACAGGGACCGGGGAGCTGTTTTTT
.	.	TRBV24-1	TRBJ2-3	CATRDSLPDTQYF	TGTGCCACCAGAGACAGCCTCCCAGATACGCAGTATTTT
TRBD1	.	TRBV28	TRBJ1-3	CASSKTGGSGNTIYF	TGTGCCAGCAGCAAGACAGGGGGCTCTGGAAACACCATATATTTT
.	few	TRBV5-1	TRBJ1-6	CASSLEGTNRNSPLHF	TGCGCCAGCAGCTTGGAAGGGACAAATAGGAATTCACCCCTCCACTTT
.	.	TRBV5-8	TRBJ1-3	CASSLTDTGNTIYF	TGTGCCAGCAGCTTGACGGACACTGGAAACACCATATATTTT
.	.	TRBV6-6	TRBJ2-3	CASRSTDTQYF	TGTGCCAGCCGGTCCACAGATACGCAGTATTTT
.	.	TRBV6-2/TRBV6-3	TRBJ2-5	CASSYRSRERETQYF	TGTGCCAGCAGTTACCGAAGTCGGGAAAGGGAGACCCAGTACTTC
.	.	TRBV3-1/TRBV3-2	TRBJ2-7	CASSPGRGGSYEQYF	TGTGCCAGCAGCCCCGGAAGGGGAGGCTCCTACGAGCAGTACTTC
.	.	TRBV5-6	TRBJ2-7	CASSFGPRSGYEQYF	TGTGCCAGCAGCTTCGGTCCCCGGAGTGGGTACGAGCAGTACTTC
TRBD2	.	TRBV28	TRBJ2-3	CASSRRGLAGEPDTQYF	TGTGCCAGCAGTCGTAGGGGACTAGCGGGAGAACCAGATACGCAGTATTTT
TRBD1	.	TRBV19	TRBJ1-2	CASSTIRDRGTGYTF	TGTGCCAGTAGTACTATCAGGGACAGGGGGACTGGCTACACCTTC
TRBD2	.	TRBV3-1/TRBV3-2	TRBJ2-7	CASSQYSGGTYEQYF	TGTGCCAGCAGCCAGTATAGCGGGGGAACCTACGAGCAGTACTTC
.	few	TRBV28	TRBJ1-6	CASSSPGGGSPLHF	TGTGCCAGCAGCAGCCCCGGCGGAGGGTCACCCCTCCACTTT
TRBD2	few	TRBV11-2	TRBJ2-5	CASSARVAGEETQYF	TGTGCCAGCAGCGCTAGAGTAGCGGGGGAAGAGACCCAGTACTTC
TRBD1	.	TRBV15	TRBJ1-2	CATSREGQGRNYGYTF	TGTGCCACCAGCAGAGAGGGACAGGGAAGGAACTATGGCTACACCTTC
TRBD2	.	TRBV28	TRBJ2-5	CASSFTSGRETQYF	TGTGCCAGCAGCTTTACTAGCGGGAGGGAGACCCAGTACTTC
TRBD1	.	TRBV6-5	TRBJ2-7	CATEPGQGAYEQYF	TGTGCCACAGAACCGGGACAGGGGGCCTACGAGCAGTACTTC
TRBD2	few	TRBV19	TRBJ2-2	CASRKSGTSGTGELFF	TGTGCCAGTCGTAAATCCGGGACTAGCGGCACCGGGGAGCTGTTTTTT
.	.	TRBV3-1/TRBV3-2	TRBJ2-6	CASSRVLSGANVLTF	TGTGCCAGCAGTCGAGTACTATCTGGGGCCAACGTCCTGACTTTC
.	once	TRBV7-2	TRBJ1-6	CASSLVGGSYNSPLHF	TGTGCCAGCAGCTTAGTCGGGGGCTCCTATAATTCACCCCTCCACTTT
TRBD1	.	TRBV4-1	TRBJ2-7	CASSQEAAGGDYEQYF	TGCGCCAGCAGCCAAGAAGCCGCAGGGGGAGATTACGAGCAGTACTTC
.	.	TRBV12-3/TRBV12-4	TRBJ1-1	CASSFHGTEAFF	TGTGCCAGCAGTTTCCACGGGACTGAAGCTTTCTTT
.	few	TRBV11-2	TRBJ1-1	CASSLEGDIGLEAFF	TGTGCCAGCAGCTTAGAAGGGGACATTGGATTGGAAGCTTTCTTT